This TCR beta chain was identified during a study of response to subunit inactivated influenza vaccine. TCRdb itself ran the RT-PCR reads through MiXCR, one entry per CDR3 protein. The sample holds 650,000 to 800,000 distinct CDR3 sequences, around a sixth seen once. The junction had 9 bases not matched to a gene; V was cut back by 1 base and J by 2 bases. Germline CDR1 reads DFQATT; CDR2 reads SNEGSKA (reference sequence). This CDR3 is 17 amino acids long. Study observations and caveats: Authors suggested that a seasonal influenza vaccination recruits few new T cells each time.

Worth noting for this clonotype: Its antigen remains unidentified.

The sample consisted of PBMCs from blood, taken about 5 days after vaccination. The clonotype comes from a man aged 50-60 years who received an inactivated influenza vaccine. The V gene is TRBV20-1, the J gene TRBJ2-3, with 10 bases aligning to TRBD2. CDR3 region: CSARAILAGSLTDTQYF. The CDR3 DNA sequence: TGCAGTGCTAGAGCGATACTAGCGGGGAGTCTCACAGATACGCAGTATTTT.